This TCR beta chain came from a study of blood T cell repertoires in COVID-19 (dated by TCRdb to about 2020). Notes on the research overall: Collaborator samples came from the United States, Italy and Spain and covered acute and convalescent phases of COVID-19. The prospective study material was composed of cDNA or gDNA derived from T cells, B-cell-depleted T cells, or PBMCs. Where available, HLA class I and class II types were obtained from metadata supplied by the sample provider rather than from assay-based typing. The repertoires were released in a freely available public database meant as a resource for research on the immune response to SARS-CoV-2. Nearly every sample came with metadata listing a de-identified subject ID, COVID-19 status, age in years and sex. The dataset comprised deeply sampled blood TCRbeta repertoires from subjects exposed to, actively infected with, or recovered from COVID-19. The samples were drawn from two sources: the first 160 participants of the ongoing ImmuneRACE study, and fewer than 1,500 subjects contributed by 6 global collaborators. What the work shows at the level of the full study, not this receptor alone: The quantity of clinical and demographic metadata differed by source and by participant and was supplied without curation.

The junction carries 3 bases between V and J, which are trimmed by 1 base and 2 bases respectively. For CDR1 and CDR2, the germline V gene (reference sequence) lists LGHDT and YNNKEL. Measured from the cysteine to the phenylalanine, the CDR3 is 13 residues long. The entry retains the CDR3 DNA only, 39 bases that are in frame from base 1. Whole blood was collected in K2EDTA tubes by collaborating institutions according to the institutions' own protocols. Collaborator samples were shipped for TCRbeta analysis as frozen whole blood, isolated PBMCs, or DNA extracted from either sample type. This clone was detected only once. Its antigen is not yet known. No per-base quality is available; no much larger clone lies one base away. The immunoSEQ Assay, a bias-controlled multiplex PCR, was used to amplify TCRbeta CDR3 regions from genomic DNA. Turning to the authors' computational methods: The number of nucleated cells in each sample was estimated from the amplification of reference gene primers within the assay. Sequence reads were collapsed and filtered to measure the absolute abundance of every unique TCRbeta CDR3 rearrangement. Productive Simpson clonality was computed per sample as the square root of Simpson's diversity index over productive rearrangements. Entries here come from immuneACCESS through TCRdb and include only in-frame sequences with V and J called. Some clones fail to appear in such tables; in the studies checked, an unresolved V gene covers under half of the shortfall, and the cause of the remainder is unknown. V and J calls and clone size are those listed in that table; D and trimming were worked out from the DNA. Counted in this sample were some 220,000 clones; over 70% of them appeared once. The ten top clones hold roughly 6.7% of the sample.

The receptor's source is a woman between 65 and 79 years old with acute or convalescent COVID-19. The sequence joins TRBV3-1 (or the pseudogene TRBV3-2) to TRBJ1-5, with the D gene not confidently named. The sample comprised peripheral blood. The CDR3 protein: CASSQAGNQPQHF. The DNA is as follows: TGTGCCAGCAGCCAAGCCGGCAATCAGCCCCAGCATTTT.